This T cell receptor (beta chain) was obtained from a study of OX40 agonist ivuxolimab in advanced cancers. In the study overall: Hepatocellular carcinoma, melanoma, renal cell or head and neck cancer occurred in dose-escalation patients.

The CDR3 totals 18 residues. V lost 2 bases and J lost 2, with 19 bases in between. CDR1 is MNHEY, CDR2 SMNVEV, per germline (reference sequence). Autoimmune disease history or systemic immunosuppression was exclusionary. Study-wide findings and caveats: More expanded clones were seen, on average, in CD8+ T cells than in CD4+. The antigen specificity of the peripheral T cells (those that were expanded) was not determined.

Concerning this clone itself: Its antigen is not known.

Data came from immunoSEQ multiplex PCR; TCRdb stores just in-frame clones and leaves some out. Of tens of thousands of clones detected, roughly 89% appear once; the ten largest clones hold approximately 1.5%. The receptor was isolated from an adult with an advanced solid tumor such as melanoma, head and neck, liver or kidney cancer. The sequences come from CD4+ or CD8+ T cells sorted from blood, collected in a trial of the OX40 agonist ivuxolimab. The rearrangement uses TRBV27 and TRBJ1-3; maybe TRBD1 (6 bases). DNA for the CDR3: TGTGCCAGCAGTTTAATGGGACAACCATATCGGACTGGAAACACCATATATTTT. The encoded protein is CASSLMGQPYRTGNTIYF.